This section outlines one T cell receptor (beta chain) sequence together with its context. What this receptor recognizes is not known. No quality values exist for individual bases; no much larger clone is one base distant. The treatment or condition label here, explained by the study, means: approximately 18 received Ad26.COV2.S at low or high dose, single or two shots; about 5 received placebo; per-sample allocation not given. Repertoires of vaccine and placebo recipients were sequenced from samples taken on day 63 after the first injection. In Cohort 1b, around 25 adults aged 18-55 years were enrolled at a single site in Boston, USA, between 29 July and 7 August 2020. As a vaccine, Ad26.COV2.S was a replication-incompetent adenovirus type 26 vector that expressed a prefusion-stabilized SARS-CoV-2 spike protein derived from the original Wuhan strain. The record originates from a study of Ad26.COV2.S vaccination and SARS-CoV-2 variants (dated by TCRdb to about 2021). With respect to the entire study: Vaccine-arm donors were drawn from COV1001, a multicentre, randomized, double-blind, placebo-controlled phase I-IIa trial of Ad26.COV2.S in healthy adults. The specificity and breadth of SARS-CoV-2-reactive T cell receptors after Ad26.COV2.S vaccination were assessed by TCRbeta repertoire sequencing. Ad26.COV2.S was given intramuscularly at 5x10^10 or 1x10^11 viral particles, as a single shot or as two shots 56 days apart. Investigators did not know the trial group allocation while performing experiments and assessing outcomes. Trial participants were randomized into five groups of five, in which low-dose or high-dose Ad26.COV2.S was given once or twice, or placebo was given on both occasions. A total of 32 samples were included in the TCR-sequenced set, comprising around 19 Ad26.COV2.S vaccine recipients, 5 placebo recipients and 8 SARS-CoV-2 convalescent individuals.

What the work shows at the level of the full study, not this receptor alone: Comparing responses between vaccine doses or regimens was not something the study was powered to do. Ad26.COV2.S recipients had higher spike-specific TCR breadth than placebo recipients (P = 0.0014). After vaccination, substantial breadth of spike-specific CD8+ and CD4+ T cell responses was reported. According to the authors, total T cell responses may have been underestimated by the TCR breadth and depth analyses. Non-spike TCR breadth was comparable between vaccine and placebo recipients, consistent with the vaccine containing only spike.

CDR1 and CDR2 (SGHRS, YFSETQ) derive from the germline V gene. Counted from cysteine to phenylalanine, this CDR3 has 15 amino acids. The only DNA kept is the CDR3, 45 bases in frame from the first base. Germline trimming amounts to 4 bases on V and 8 bases on J, with 10 as the count of junction bases outside the gene matches. The immunoSEQ Assay was the method used to sequence TCRbeta CDR3 regions. After extraction, genomic DNA underwent amplification by bias-controlled multiplex PCR, followed by high-throughput sequencing. The original methods were these. To quantify the absolute abundance of each unique TCRbeta CDR3 region, sequences were collapsed and filtered. T cell fraction was estimated by normalization of TCRbeta template counts to usable DNA, with usable DNA being measured through amplification of reference genes present in all nucleated cells. Repertoire TCRs were annotated as SARS-CoV-2-specific when V gene, CDR3 amino acid sequence and J gene were exactly matched to a known reactive TCR set. The reference SARS-CoV-2 TCR set was derived from MIRA and filtered for enrichment in COVID-19-positive ImmuneCODE repertoires, a step that removed public or cross-reactive TCRs. Based on the MIRA antigens, annotated TCRs were further analysed at the level of specific ORF or position within ORF. Breadth was defined as the number of annotated unique rearrangements divided by the total number of unique productive rearrangements, and depth was defined as the summed frequency of the annotated unique rearrangements. Group comparisons of TCR breadth used two-sided Wilcoxon rank-sum tests. TCRdb re-hosts the immuneACCESS table, in-frame sequences only. Its copies lack some clones; in the studies checked, an unresolved V gene accounts for under half of them, and the cause for the rest is not known. V, J and clone size were drawn from that table, and D and trimming were deduced from the DNA. This sample lists 300,000 to 400,000 clones; 90% were detected once. Approximately 5% of the sample is taken by the ten largest.

Rearrangement joined TRBV5-1 to TRBJ1-4; 8 of the junction bases match TRBD1. This clonotype originated in a person between 18 and 59 years old who received the Ad26.COV2.S COVID-19 vaccine or a placebo. Sequencing used peripheral blood, obtained in a trial of Ad26.COV2.S vaccine versus placebo. The DNA is TGCGCCAGCAGCCCCCGACAGGGGATACGCGAAAAACTGTTTTTT. Translated, it gives CASSPRQGIREKLFF.